The T cell receptor beta chain under discussion was sequenced for a study of high-grade serous ovarian cancer treatment subgroups. Tumor samples were taken before definitive surgery or chemotherapy. Sequencing used immunoSEQ multiplex PCR; TCRdb keeps in-frame clones, though not all of them. In the table there are more than 2,500 clones, 70% to 80% of which are singletons. The ends were cut back, 4 bases at V and 1 base at J, with 9 bases in the middle. The CDR3 is made up of 14 amino acids. The germline CDR1 and CDR2 sequences are MNHEY and SMNVEV (reference sequence). The chain has TRBV27 and TRBJ2-3; no firm D call. The sequenced sample was tumor tissue. This clonotype originated in a human donor with high-grade serous ovarian cancer. CDR3: CASSSASRTDTQYF. DNA of the CDR3: TGTGCCAGCAGTTCGGCTTCTCGCACAGATACGCAGTATTTT.